Listed here are 7 T cell receptor beta chains from one sample, sequenced in a study of T cell responses to AZD1222 COVID-19 vaccine. The protocol was immunoSEQ multiplex PCR, while the TCRdb copy is restricted to in-frame clones and leaves out a portion. Among about 180,000 clones listed, around 90% were seen once. The specimen was peripheral blood, collected 28 days after the second AZD1222 dose. The receptors stem from an adult who received the AZD1222 COVID-19 vaccine.

V is TRBV12-5 and J is TRBJ1-2, with D perhaps matching TRBD1 (5 bases). Between the trimmed V and J ends, which lost 4 bases and 4 bases, there was a span of 7 bases. In germline, CDR1 is LGHNT, CDR2 FRNRAP. The CDR3 length is 12 residues. In nucleotides, the CDR3 is TGTGCTAGTGGTTCCAGGGTCTATGGCTACACCTTC. Translating gives CASGSRVYGYTF.

V usage is TRBV24-1 and J usage is TRBJ1-2, with 9 bases identical to TRBD1. Germline loops: CDR1 KGHDR, CDR2 SFDVKD. The CDR3 has 14 residues. The J segment lost 5 bases and the V segment lost 4 bases, leaving 4 bases of the junction unmatched. The DNA for the CDR3 is TGTGCCACCAGTGACTCGGGGACAGGGTATGGCTACACCTTC. Protein product: CATSDSGTGYGYTF.

V usage is TRBV15 and J usage is TRBJ2-1; D not certain. The V and J ends lost 0 bases and 10 bases respectively, with 7 bases between them. The CDR3 loop spans 12 amino acids. Germline V lookup: CDR1 LNHNV, CDR2 YYDKDF (reference sequence). The CDR3 here is CATSRDLREQFF. CDR3 in DNA: TGTGCCACCAGCAGAGACCTTCGGGAGCAGTTCTTC. The full variable domain, completed using reference TRBV15 and TRBJ2-1, is DAMVIQNPRYQVTQFGKPVTLSCSQTLNHNVMYWYQQKSSQAPKLLFHYYDKDFNNEADTPDNFQSRRPNTSFCFLDIRSPGLGDTAMYLCATSRDLREQFFGPGTRLTVL.

The chain employs TRBV5-4 and TRBJ1-5, with TRBD1 as a possible D gene (5 bases). V lost 0 bases to trimming and J lost 1 base, with 8 bases between them. CDR3 length: 15 amino acids. The germline CDR1 and CDR2 sequences are SGHNT and YYREEE (reference sequence). CDR3 DNA: TGTGCCAGCAGCTTGGGTGGGGACAGCAATCAGCCCCAGCATTTT. Translated: CASSLGGDSNQPQHF.

The rearrangement uses TRBV5-1 and TRBJ2-7; 10 positions agree with TRBD1. The CDR3 extends over 17 amino acids. The germline V gene has CDR1 SGHRS and CDR2 YFSETQ. V was clipped by 1 base and J by 4 bases; unmatched bases: 11. The CDR3 loop is CASSLSFGTGERYEQYF. The CDR3, as DNA: TGCGCCAGCAGCTTGTCCTTTGGGACAGGGGAGAGGTACGAGCAGTACTTC.

As concerns this clone: The sample contains more than one DNA sequence encoding this CDR3. This chain joins TRBV28 and TRBJ2-7, with 8 bases aligning to TRBD2. V lost 6 bases and J lost 2; bases outside the gene matches: 6. The CDR3 length is 14 residues. Germline loops: CDR1 MDHEN, CDR2 SYDVKM. The CDR3 coding sequence is TGTGCCAGCAGCCTCGGGGGGGCCCCCTACGAGCAGTACTTC. The encoded protein is CASSLGGAPYEQYF.

This chain joins TRBV7-9 and TRBJ1-1; the D gene is possibly TRBD1 (5 bases). CDR1 and CDR2 (germline): SEHNR, FQNEAQ (reference sequence). The CDR3 loop spans 17 amino acids. The V and J ends lost 3 bases and 7 bases respectively, with 24 bases between them. CDR3 sequence (DNA): TGTGCCAGCAGCTTCAGCAAGGGTTTGGGCAGGGTGGATGAAGCTTTCTTT. This codes for CASSFSKGLGRVDEAFF.